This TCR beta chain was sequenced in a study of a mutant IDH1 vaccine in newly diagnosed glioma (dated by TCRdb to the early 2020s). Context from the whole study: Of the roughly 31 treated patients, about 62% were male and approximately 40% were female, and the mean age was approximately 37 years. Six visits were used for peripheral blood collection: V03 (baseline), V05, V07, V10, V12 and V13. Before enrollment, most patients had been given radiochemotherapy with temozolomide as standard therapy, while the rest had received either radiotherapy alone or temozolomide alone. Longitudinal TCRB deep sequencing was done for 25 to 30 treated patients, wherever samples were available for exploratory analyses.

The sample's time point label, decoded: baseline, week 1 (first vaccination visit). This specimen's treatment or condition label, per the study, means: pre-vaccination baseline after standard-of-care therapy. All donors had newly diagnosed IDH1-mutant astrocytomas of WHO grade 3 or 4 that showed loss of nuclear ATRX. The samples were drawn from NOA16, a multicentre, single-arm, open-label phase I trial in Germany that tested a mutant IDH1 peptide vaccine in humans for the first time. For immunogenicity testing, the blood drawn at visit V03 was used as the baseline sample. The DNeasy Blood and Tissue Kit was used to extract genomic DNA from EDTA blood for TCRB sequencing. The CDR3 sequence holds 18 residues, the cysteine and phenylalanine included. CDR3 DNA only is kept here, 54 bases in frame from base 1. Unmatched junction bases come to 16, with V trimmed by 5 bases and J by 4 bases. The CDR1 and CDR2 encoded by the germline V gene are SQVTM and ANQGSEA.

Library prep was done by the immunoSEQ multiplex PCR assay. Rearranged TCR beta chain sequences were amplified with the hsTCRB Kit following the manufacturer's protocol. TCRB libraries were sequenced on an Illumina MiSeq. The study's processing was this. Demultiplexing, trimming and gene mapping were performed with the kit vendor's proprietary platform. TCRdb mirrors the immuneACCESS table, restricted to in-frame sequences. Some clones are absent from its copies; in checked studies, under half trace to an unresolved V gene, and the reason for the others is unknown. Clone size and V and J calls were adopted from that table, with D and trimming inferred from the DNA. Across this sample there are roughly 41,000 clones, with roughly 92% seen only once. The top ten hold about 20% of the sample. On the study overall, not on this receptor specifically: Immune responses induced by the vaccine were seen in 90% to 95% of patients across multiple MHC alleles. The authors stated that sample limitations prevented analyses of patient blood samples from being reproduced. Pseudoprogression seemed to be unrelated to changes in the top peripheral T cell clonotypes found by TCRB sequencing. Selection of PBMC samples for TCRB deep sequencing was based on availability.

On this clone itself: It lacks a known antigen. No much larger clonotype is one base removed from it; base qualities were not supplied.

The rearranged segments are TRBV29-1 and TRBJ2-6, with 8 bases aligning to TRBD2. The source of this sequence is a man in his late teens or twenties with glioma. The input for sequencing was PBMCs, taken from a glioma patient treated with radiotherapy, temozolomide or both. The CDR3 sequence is CSVKLPGGASWGANVLTF. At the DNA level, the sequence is TGCAGCGTTAAGTTGCCGGGGGGGGCCTCCTGGGGGGCCAACGTCCTGACTTTC. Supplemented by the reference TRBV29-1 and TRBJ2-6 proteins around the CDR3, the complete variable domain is SAVISQKPSRDICQRGTSLTIQCQVDSQVTMMFWYRQQPGQSLTLIATANQGSEATYESGFVIDKFPISRPNLTFSTLTVSNMSPEDSSIYLCSVKLPGGASWGANVLTFGAGSRLTVL.